Listed below are T cell receptor beta chains from one sample, sequenced in a study of cytomegalovirus exposure and HLA in healthy donors. Assay: immunoSEQ multiplex PCR; the TCRdb copy retains only in-frame clones and omits some. This table holds some 130,000 clones, more than 70% found once. The sequenced material came from PBMCs. These receptor sequences come from a male donor in good health and CMV-seronegative. Both conserved end residues are part of each CDR3. The D gene is left open where the match is weak. Clone size is shown for a subset of rows, as once, few, many or a class of expanded clone.

>TRBD1|TRBJ2-3|once|TRBV7-3
TGTGCCAGCAGCCCGAGGGGACAGTTCACAGATACGCAGTATTTT
CASSPRGQFTDTQYF
>TRBD1|TRBJ2-3|NA|TRBV7-2
TGTGCCAGCAGAAGTGGACAGGGGAATACACAGTATTTT
CASRSGQGNTQYF
>NA|TRBJ2-4|once|TRBV7-9
TGTGCCAGCAGCTTCCAGGGTTCATACATTCAGTACTTC
CASSFQGSYIQYF
>TRBD2|TRBJ2-5|NA|TRBV29-1
TGCAGCGTTCCTACTAGCGGGGGAGTCCAAGAGACCCAGTACTTC
CSVPTSGGVQETQYF
>NA|TRBJ1-2|NA|TRBV4-1
TGCGCCAGCAGCCAGGAGGACAGCGGCTATGGCTACACCTTC
CASSQEDSGYGYTF
>TRBD1|TRBJ2-3|once|TRBV25-1
TGTGCCAGCAGTGCTGGACAGGGGGGTAGCACAGATACGCAGTATTTT
CASSAGQGGSTDTQYF
>TRBD1|TRBJ2-7|NA|TRBV4-1
TGCGCCAGCAGCCAACCCGGGACAGGGACCTACGAGCAGTACTTC
CASSQPGTGTYEQYF
>TRBD1|TRBJ2-3|NA|TRBV18
TGTGCCAGCTCACCATCTGGGACAGCCGATACGCAGTATTTT
CASSPSGTADTQYF
>NA|TRBJ1-2|NA|TRBV5-4
TGTGCCAGCAGCTACTATGGACAAACATATGGCTACACCTTC
CASSYYGQTYGYTF
>TRBD2|TRBJ2-3|NA|TRBV27
TGTGCCAGCAGTTATAACTCGGGACTAGGCACAGATACGCAGTATTTT
CASSYNSGLGTDTQYF
>TRBD2|TRBJ2-1|few|TRBV7-6
TGTGCCAGCAGCTTAGTTTTGGGACTAGCGTACAATGAGCAGTTCTTC
CASSLVLGLAYNEQFF
>TRBD1|TRBJ1-4|NA|TRBV4-1
TGCGCCAGCAGCCTATGGGGGACAGAAAATGAAAAACTGTTTTTT
CASSLWGTENEKLFF
>NA|TRBJ2-1|medium-sized|TRBV4-3
TGCGCCAGCAGCCAAGGAGGAGGAGCCCAAAGGCAGTTCTTC
CASSQGGGAQRQFF
>TRBD2|TRBJ2-7|once|TRBV7-2
TGTGCCAGCAGCCTCGGGACTAGCGGGGGAGCCTACGAGCAGTACTTC
CASSLGTSGGAYEQYF
>NA|TRBJ1-1|NA|TRBV10-1
TGCGCCAGCATCGGGGGGGGCACTGAAGCTTTCTTT
CASIGGGTEAFF
>TRBD1|TRBJ1-5|once|TRBV2
TGTGCCAGCACCGTTTCGGGTTACGGACAGGGGGGTGGTAATCAGCCCCAGCATTTT
CASTVSGYGQGGGNQPQHF
>TRBD1|TRBJ2-7|NA|TRBV10-3
TGTGCCATCAGCGATGCCGGGACAGGCGGGCGCGAGCAGTACTTC
CAISDAGTGGREQYF
>NA|TRBJ1-1|NA|TRBV7-2
TGTGCCAGCAGCTTAGAGGCCAGGGGCTCCTCAGCTTTCTTT
CASSLEARGSSAFF
>NA|TRBJ2-2|NA|TRBV5-1
TGCGCCAGCTCCCTGAGTCTAGTGAACACCGGGGAGCTGTTTTTT
CASSLSLVNTGELFF
>NA|TRBJ1-4|NA|TRBV7-6
TGTGCCAGCAGCCCCAGCGGCCGGGCGGGTAATGAAAAACTGTTTTTT
CASSPSGRAGNEKLFF
>NA|TRBJ1-1|NA|TRBV7-9
TGTGCCAGCAGCTTAGGTCAGCCGGGGGATAAGACTGAAGCTTTCTTT
CASSLGQPGDKTEAFF
>NA|TRBJ1-1|few|TRBV10-3
TGTGCCATCAGTGAGTCTGGGGGGTTCACTGAAGCTTTCTTT
CAISESGGFTEAFF
>TRBD1|TRBJ2-7|NA|TRBV6-1
TGTGCCAGCAGTCGGATGGGACAGGGGGCCAACGAGCAGTACTTC
CASSRMGQGANEQYF
>NA|TRBJ1-1|NA|TRBV27
TGTGCCAGCAGTTTATGGGGGGTGAACACTGAAGCTTTCTTT
CASSLWGVNTEAFF
>TRBD2|TRBJ2-3|NA|TRBV10-3
TGTGCCATCAGTGATCGCCCTAGCGGGGGGGGCACAGATACGCAGTATTTT
CAISDRPSGGGTDTQYF
>TRBD2|TRBJ2-4|NA|TRBV5-4
TGTGCCAGCAGCCGGGGGGGCCAGGAAAACATTCAGTACTTC
CASSRGGQENIQYF
>TRBD2|TRBJ2-7|NA|TRBV5-1
TGCGCCAGCAGCTTGGCTAGCGGCTCCTACGAGCAGTACTTC
CASSLASGSYEQYF
>TRBD1|TRBJ1-2|NA|TRBV2
TGTGCCAGCAGTAGACAGGGGGCGGCGGATGGCTACACCTTC
CASSRQGAADGYTF
>TRBD1|TRBJ2-7|NA|TRBV6-1
TGTGCCAGTAATTTAGACAGGGTGGAATACGAGCAGTACTTC
CASNLDRVEYEQYF
>TRBD1|TRBJ1-1|few|TRBV18
TGTGCCAGCTCACCAGGACAGGGGAGGGACACTGAAGCTTTCTTT
CASSPGQGRDTEAFF
>NA|TRBJ1-2|NA|TRBV7-9
TGTGCCAGCAGCCCACGACGGGAAATCAACTATGGCTACACCTTC
CASSPRREINYGYTF
>NA|TRBJ2-7|NA|TRBV7-9
TGTGCCAGCAGCTTATTGCAGGGATACGAGCAGTACTTC
CASSLLQGYEQYF
>NA|TRBJ1-4|NA|TRBV5-1
TGCGCCAGCAGCTCTGGGCCTAATGAAAAACTGTTTTTT
CASSSGPNEKLFF
>TRBD1|TRBJ1-1|few|TRBV5-5
TGTGCCAGCAGCTTGGTGGCGGGACAGGGGATAACTGAAGCTTTCTTT
CASSLVAGQGITEAFF
>TRBD1|TRBJ1-2|NA|TRBV13
TGTGCCAGCAGCCCCGGACAGGGCCACTATGGCTACACCTTC
CASSPGQGHYGYTF
>NA|TRBJ1-2|NA|TRBV6-6
TGTGCCAGTATCGGGGAGACGAGGGGCTACACCTTC
CASIGETRGYTF
>NA|TRBJ1-1|NA|TRBV21-1
TGTGCCAGCACCCTCGCCTGCGGGGCGGGAGGGGAACCGAACACTGAAGCTTTCTTT
CASTLACGAGGEPNTEAFF
>NA|TRBJ1-5|NA|TRBV21-1
TGTGCCAGCAGCAACAAAAGGGGATATCAGCCCCAGCATTTT
CASSNKRGYQPQHF
>NA|TRBJ1-1|NA|TRBV7-9
TGTGCCAGCAGCCCAGAAGGGGGTGGTGAAGCTTTCTTT
CASSPEGGGEAFF
>NA|TRBJ1-4|NA|TRBV4-3
TGCGCCAGCAGCCAAGGGCACCGGGGGGGATCTGAAAAACTGTTTTTT
CASSQGHRGGSEKLFF
>TRBD1|TRBJ2-3|NA|TRBV5-6
TGTGCCAGCAGCGACGCACAGGGGGCAGGAACAGATACGCAGTATTTT
CASSDAQGAGTDTQYF
>TRBD2|TRBJ2-2|few|TRBV7-2
TGTGCCAGCAGCTTAGCGGCGGGACTAGTCACCGGGGAGCTGTTTTTT
CASSLAAGLVTGELFF
>NA|TRBJ1-2|NA|TRBV25-1
TGTGCCAGCAGTGAAGGCCAGGGCTATGGCTACACCTTC
CASSEGQGYGYTF
>TRBD1|TRBJ1-1|NA|TRBV15
TGTGCCACCAGCAGGCAGACAGGGAAAGCTTTCTTT
CATSRQTGKAFF
>TRBD1|TRBJ1-1|once|TRBV27
TGTGCCAGCAGTCCCTACAGGGGGCGGAACACTGAAGCTTTCTTT
CASSPYRGRNTEAFF
>TRBD1|TRBJ1-2|NA|TRBV6-6
TGTGCCAGCAGTTACGACGGCAGGGGGCTGGACTATGGCTACACCTTC
CASSYDGRGLDYGYTF
>NA|TRBJ1-5|NA|TRBV7-2
TGTGCCAGCAGCTTAGACAGGAATCAGCCCCAGCATTTT
CASSLDRNQPQHF
>NA|TRBJ2-1|few|TRBV18
TGTGCCAGCTCCGATACCTCATCAGCGGTTGAGCAGTTCTTC
CASSDTSSAVEQFF
>NA|TRBJ1-2|NA|TRBV20-1
TGCAGTGCGACGGGATATGGCTACACCTTC
CSATGYGYTF
>NA|TRBJ1-2|NA|TRBV7-2
TGTGCCAGCAGCCGTCAGCGCGGGTCGGGCTATGGCTACACCTTC
CASSRQRGSGYGYTF
>TRBD1|TRBJ2-7|NA|TRBV27
TGTGCCAGCAGACAACCGGGACAGGGCTTCTACGAGCAGTACTTC
CASRQPGQGFYEQYF
>TRBD2|TRBJ2-3|NA|TRBV29-1
TGCAGCGTTGAAGATAGGGTCGCGCTAGCGGGAGATACAGATACGCAGTATTTT
CSVEDRVALAGDTDTQYF
>NA|TRBJ1-5|NA|TRBV30
TGTGCCTGGAGTTCTACAGGCTCGGATCAGCCCCAGCATTTT
CAWSSTGSDQPQHF
>TRBD1|TRBJ1-5|NA|TRBV6-4
TGTGCCAGCAACATCCCCCGGGACAGTAATCAGCCCCAGCATTTT
CASNIPRDSNQPQHF
>TRBD2|TRBJ2-1|NA|TRBV7-2
TGTGCCAGCAGCCGTAGCGGGGGGGCGCCCAATGAGCAGTTCTTC
CASSRSGGAPNEQFF
>NA|TRBJ2-2|NA|TRBV10-3
TGTGCCATCAGTGCCAGGGTGGTCAACCCCGGGGAGCTGTTTTTT
CAISARVVNPGELFF
>NA|TRBJ2-1|NA|TRBV9
TGTGCCAGCAGCGGTAGCAGGGGACCCTACAATGAGCAGTTCTTC
CASSGSRGPYNEQFF